Listed below are T cell receptor beta chains from one sample, sequenced in a study of HIV-infected patients and healthy controls. TCRdb processed the 5' RACE reads anew with MiXCR; each CDR3 protein has one entry. The sample shows over 15,000 distinct CDR3 sequences, about 9.5% of them seen only once. The sample taken for sequencing was blood. The receptors were gathered from an adult in good health. The CDR3 runs from the conserved cysteine through the conserved F or W. D genes are given only for firm matches. The size entry is marked missing in some rows and otherwise reads once, few, many or a size class.

d_call: TRBD2
j_call: TRBJ2-7
clone_size: medium-sized
v_call: TRBV7-2
cdr3_aa: CASSLAPPGLAGATYEQYF
cdr3_nt: TGTGCCAGCAGCTTGGCTCCACCGGGACTAGCGGGAGCTACCTACGAGCAGTACTTC

d_call: -
j_call: TRBJ2-1
clone_size: -
v_call: TRBV19
cdr3_aa: CASTQTGDEQFF
cdr3_nt: TGTGCCAGTACTCAAACGGGGGATGAGCAGTTCTTC

d_call: TRBD2
j_call: TRBJ2-3
clone_size: few
v_call: TRBV20-1
cdr3_aa: CSATGLAATDTQYF
cdr3_nt: TGCAGTGCCACTGGACTAGCGGCCACAGATACGCAGTATTTT

d_call: TRBD1
j_call: TRBJ2-7
clone_size: medium-sized
v_call: TRBV5-6
cdr3_aa: CASSSPARTGAYEQYF
cdr3_nt: TGTGCCAGCAGCTCTCCCGCCCGGACAGGTGCCTACGAGCAGTACTTC

d_call: -
j_call: TRBJ2-5
clone_size: many
v_call: TRBV12-3/TRBV12-4
cdr3_aa: CASSLGSEEETQYF
cdr3_nt: TGTGCCAGCAGTTTAGGGTCGGAGGAAGAGACCCAGTACTTC

d_call: -
j_call: TRBJ1-5
clone_size: many
v_call: TRBV20-1
cdr3_aa: CSASMRLSNQPQHF
cdr3_nt: TGCAGTGCTAGTATGCGGCTTAGCAATCAGCCCCAGCATTTT

d_call: -
j_call: TRBJ2-1
clone_size: -
v_call: TRBV14
cdr3_aa: CASRRGGLNEQFF
cdr3_nt: TGTGCCAGCCGGCGGGGCGGTCTAAATGAGCAGTTCTTC

d_call: -
j_call: TRBJ2-7
clone_size: -
v_call: TRBV11-2
cdr3_aa: CASSPGLNSYEQYF
cdr3_nt: TGTGCCAGCAGCCCGGGACTTAACTCCTACGAGCAGTACTTC

d_call: -
j_call: TRBJ1-4
clone_size: -
v_call: TRBV12-3/TRBV12-4
cdr3_aa: CASRNRGTNEKLFF
cdr3_nt: TGTGCCAGCAGGAACCGGGGGACTAATGAAAAACTGTTTTTT

d_call: -
j_call: TRBJ1-5
clone_size: -
v_call: TRBV2
cdr3_aa: CASSGRQYSNQPQHF
cdr3_nt: TGTGCCAGCAGTGGAAGACAGTATAGCAATCAGCCCCAGCATTTT

d_call: -
j_call: TRBJ1-1
clone_size: many
v_call: TRBV20-1
cdr3_aa: CSARSPRDTMNTEAFF
cdr3_nt: TGCAGTGCTAGATCGCCCCGGGACACTATGAACACTGAAGCTTTCTTT

d_call: TRBD2
j_call: TRBJ2-3
clone_size: -
v_call: TRBV6-6
cdr3_aa: CASSYALAGGPADTQYF
cdr3_nt: TGTGCCAGCAGTTACGCGTTAGCGGGAGGGCCGGCAGATACGCAGTATTTT

d_call: -
j_call: TRBJ1-1
clone_size: many
v_call: TRBV6-5
cdr3_aa: CASSHRDVNTEAFF
cdr3_nt: TGTGCCAGCAGCCACAGGGACGTGAACACTGAAGCTTTCTTT

d_call: TRBD1
j_call: TRBJ1-1
clone_size: many
v_call: TRBV12-3/TRBV12-4
cdr3_aa: CASSVGTGEAFF
cdr3_nt: TGTGCCAGCAGTGTTGGGACAGGCGAAGCTTTCTTT

d_call: -
j_call: TRBJ2-7
clone_size: few
v_call: TRBV12-5
cdr3_aa: CASATSDMHEQYF
cdr3_nt: TGTGCTAGTGCTACGTCCGACATGCACGAGCAGTACTTC

d_call: -
j_call: TRBJ1-1
clone_size: many
v_call: TRBV5-1
cdr3_aa: CASSEMADTEAFF
cdr3_nt: TGCGCCAGCAGCGAAATGGCAGACACTGAAGCTTTCTTT

d_call: -
j_call: TRBJ1-5
clone_size: -
v_call: TRBV7-2
cdr3_aa: CASSLSGPTSNQPQHF
cdr3_nt: TGTGCCAGCAGCCTATCGGGACCGACTAGCAATCAGCCCCAGCATTTT

d_call: -
j_call: TRBJ2-6
clone_size: -
v_call: TRBV18
cdr3_aa: CASSPDSPSGANVLTF
cdr3_nt: TGTGCCAGCTCACCGGACAGTCCCTCTGGGGCCAACGTCCTGACTTTC

d_call: -
j_call: TRBJ2-1
clone_size: many
v_call: TRBV30
cdr3_aa: CAWSVSANEQFF
cdr3_nt: TGTGCCTGGAGTGTTTCAGCCAATGAGCAGTTCTTC

d_call: -
j_call: TRBJ1-2
clone_size: many
v_call: TRBV6-5
cdr3_aa: CASSYSSMFGYTF
cdr3_nt: TGTGCCAGCAGTTACTCCTCCATGTTTGGCTACACCTTC

d_call: TRBD1
j_call: TRBJ2-4
clone_size: -
v_call: TRBV6-6
cdr3_aa: CASRAGTGYQAKNIQYF
cdr3_nt: TGTGCCAGCAGGGCCGGGACAGGGTATCAAGCCAAAAACATTCAGTACTTC

d_call: TRBD1
j_call: TRBJ2-3
clone_size: few
v_call: TRBV19
cdr3_aa: CASSTGQDTDTQYF
cdr3_nt: TGTGCCAGTAGTACTGGACAGGACACAGATACGCAGTATTTT

d_call: -
j_call: TRBJ2-5
clone_size: -
v_call: TRBV5-1
cdr3_aa: CASSLVGGGETQYF
cdr3_nt: TGCGCCAGCAGCTTGGTCGGGGGAGGAGAGACCCAGTACTTC

d_call: TRBD2
j_call: TRBJ2-1
clone_size: medium-sized
v_call: TRBV3-1
cdr3_aa: CASSQDQRDFNEQFF
cdr3_nt: TGTGCCAGCAGCCAAGATCAGCGGGATTTCAATGAGCAGTTCTTC

d_call: -
j_call: TRBJ2-2
clone_size: -
v_call: TRBV3-1
cdr3_aa: CASSLDSAGELFF
cdr3_nt: TGTGCCAGCAGCCTAGACTCTGCCGGGGAGCTGTTTTTT

d_call: TRBD2
j_call: TRBJ2-5
clone_size: many
v_call: TRBV6-2/TRBV6-3
cdr3_aa: CASSYSTSGVKTQYF
cdr3_nt: TGTGCCAGCAGTTACTCCACTAGCGGGGTGAAGACCCAGTACTTC

d_call: TRBD1
j_call: TRBJ2-2
clone_size: many
v_call: TRBV27
cdr3_aa: CASQDRPNTGELFF
cdr3_nt: TGTGCCAGCCAGGACAGGCCAAACACCGGGGAGCTGTTTTTT

d_call: -
j_call: TRBJ2-7
clone_size: many
v_call: TRBV11-2
cdr3_aa: CASSLGWASYEQYF
cdr3_nt: TGTGCCAGCAGCTTGGGGTGGGCCTCCTACGAGCAGTACTTC

d_call: -
j_call: TRBJ2-7
clone_size: many
v_call: TRBV30
cdr3_aa: CAWSVYLYEQYF
cdr3_nt: TGTGCCTGGAGTGTATATCTCTACGAGCAGTACTTC

d_call: -
j_call: TRBJ1-1
clone_size: few
v_call: TRBV24-1
cdr3_aa: CATIRTGSGEAFF
cdr3_nt: TGTGCCACCATTCGTACAGGGAGTGGTGAAGCTTTCTTT

d_call: -
j_call: TRBJ1-1
clone_size: many
v_call: TRBV12-3/TRBV12-4
cdr3_aa: CASSLRDHKLAFF
cdr3_nt: TGTGCCAGCAGTTTACGGGACCACAAACTAGCTTTCTTT

d_call: TRBD2
j_call: TRBJ2-4
clone_size: -
v_call: TRBV2
cdr3_aa: CASSLREALNIQYF
cdr3_nt: TGTGCCAGCAGCTTGCGGGAGGCGCTAAACATTCAGTACTTC

d_call: -
j_call: TRBJ1-5
clone_size: medium-sized
v_call: TRBV20-1
cdr3_aa: CSANPIPGSSNQPQHF
cdr3_nt: TGCAGTGCTAACCCGATTCCAGGGAGTAGCAATCAGCCCCAGCATTTT

d_call: TRBD2
j_call: TRBJ2-1
clone_size: medium-sized
v_call: TRBV24-1
cdr3_aa: CATSGLESYNEQFF
cdr3_nt: TGTGCCACCAGCGGACTAGAGAGTTACAATGAGCAGTTCTTC

d_call: TRBD1
j_call: TRBJ2-7
clone_size: -
v_call: TRBV5-6
cdr3_aa: CASSLLRTGTGIHEQYF
cdr3_nt: TGTGCCAGCAGCTTGCTCCGGACCGGGACAGGGATTCACGAGCAGTACTTC

d_call: -
j_call: TRBJ1-5
clone_size: -
v_call: TRBV6-4
cdr3_aa: CARFRGYQPQHF
cdr3_nt: TGTGCCAGGTTTCGAGGTTATCAGCCCCAGCATTTT

d_call: -
j_call: TRBJ2-3
clone_size: many
v_call: TRBV7-2
cdr3_aa: CASSSGRTDTQYF
cdr3_nt: TGTGCCAGCAGCTCAGGGAGGACAGATACGCAGTATTTT

d_call: -
j_call: TRBJ1-4
clone_size: -
v_call: TRBV5-5
cdr3_aa: CASSLAVGGLDEKLFF
cdr3_nt: TGTGCCAGCAGCTTGGCCGTCGGGGGTCTTGATGAAAAACTGTTTTTT

d_call: TRBD1
j_call: TRBJ2-5
clone_size: -
v_call: TRBV27
cdr3_aa: CASSNRGSRETQYF
cdr3_nt: TGTGCCAGCAGTAACAGGGGTTCGCGGGAGACCCAGTACTTC

d_call: -
j_call: TRBJ2-3
clone_size: many
v_call: TRBV7-2
cdr3_aa: CASSSTFRSTDTQYF
cdr3_nt: TGTGCCAGCAGCTCTACGTTTCGTTCCACAGATACGCAGTATTTT

d_call: -
j_call: TRBJ2-7
clone_size: few
v_call: TRBV29-1
cdr3_aa: CSVEVVGGRSYEQYF
cdr3_nt: TGCAGCGTTGAAGTTGTGGGCGGGCGCTCCTACGAGCAGTACTTC

d_call: TRBD2
j_call: TRBJ2-1
clone_size: many
v_call: TRBV7-2
cdr3_aa: CASSGTSGGSEQFF
cdr3_nt: TGTGCCAGCAGCGGAACTAGCGGAGGCAGTGAGCAGTTCTTC

d_call: TRBD1
j_call: TRBJ2-7
clone_size: many
v_call: TRBV19
cdr3_aa: CASSPETGNEQYF
cdr3_nt: TGTGCCAGTAGTCCGGAGACAGGGAACGAGCAGTACTTC

d_call: TRBD2
j_call: TRBJ2-3
clone_size: many
v_call: TRBV28
cdr3_aa: CASSLRTSGSTDTQYF
cdr3_nt: TGTGCCAGCAGTTTGAGGACTAGCGGGAGCACAGATACGCAGTATTTT

d_call: TRBD2
j_call: TRBJ2-3
clone_size: -
v_call: TRBV2
cdr3_aa: CASSTGTNTDTQYF
cdr3_nt: TGTGCCAGCAGTACCGGGACTAACACAGATACGCAGTATTTT

d_call: -
j_call: TRBJ2-1
clone_size: many
v_call: TRBV6-2/TRBV6-3
cdr3_aa: CASGESGTPYNEQFF
cdr3_nt: TGTGCCAGCGGGGAATCCGGGACCCCGTACAATGAGCAGTTCTTC

d_call: -
j_call: TRBJ2-1
clone_size: many
v_call: TRBV5-1
cdr3_aa: CASSLQRRYNEQFF
cdr3_nt: TGCGCCAGCAGCTTGCAGCGGAGGTACAATGAGCAGTTCTTC

d_call: TRBD2
j_call: TRBJ2-7
clone_size: many
v_call: TRBV11-1
cdr3_aa: CASSLATSGRYEQYF
cdr3_nt: TGTGCCAGCAGCTTAGCGACTAGCGGGAGGTACGAGCAGTACTTC